The T cell receptor delta chain described here comes from a study of γδ T cells in repeated Plasmodium falciparum infection. TCRdb reanalyzed the multiplex PCR reads using CATT. This table has around 82,000 delta-chain clones, roughly 1.4% appearing once. This clone was seen at least ten times. This DNA translates differently at residue 18 from the TCRdb protein, which is that of a much larger clone; a read error is likely, and the protein shown is the DNA's own translation. The sequence was collected from a pool of human donors (malaria-infected and uninfected, not separated). The source material was gamma-delta T cells from blood.

The CDR3 here is CALGGSFFLLMGIVTDKPIF. The CDR3 DNA reads TGTGCTCTTGGGGGGTCCTTTTTCCTACTCATGGGGATAGTAACCGATAAACCCATCTTT. The chain couples TRDV1 to TRDJ1; possibly TRDD2 or TRDD3 for D (7 bases each). The V gene's germline CDR1 is TSWWSYY and CDR2 QGS. The length of the CDR3 is 20 residues.